This is a list of T cell receptor beta chains from one sample in a study of PD-1 blockade in classical Hodgkin lymphoma. Sequencing used immunoSEQ multiplex PCR; TCRdb keeps in-frame clones, though not all of them. Of approximately 59,000 clones listed, 91% are singletons. The sample consisted of peripheral blood mononuclear cells (PBMCs), taken before the second cycle of nivolumab. These receptors originate from a human donor with classical Hodgkin lymphoma. CDR3s include the opening cysteine and the closing phenylalanine or tryptophan. D genes are given only for firm matches. Not every row has a clone size; where given, it reads once, few, many or a size class.

D	J	V	size	DNA	CDR3
.	TRBJ1-1	TRBV6-6	.	TGTGCCAGCAGTTACCTACTCGGGACGGCCACTGAAGCTTTCTTT	CASSYLLGTATEAFF
.	TRBJ2-1	TRBV21-1	.	TGTGCCAGCAGCAAAGCGGCGTCCCGCTCCTACAATGAGCAGTTCTTC	CASSKAASRSYNEQFF
.	TRBJ2-7	TRBV5-6	.	TGTGCCAGCACCCATGGGCGTCCCTCCTACGAGCAGTACTTC	CASTHGRPSYEQYF
TRBD1	TRBJ2-7	TRBV4-3	once	TGCGCCAGCAGCCAAGAGGGACAGGGCTACGAGCAGTACTTC	CASSQEGQGYEQYF
TRBD1	TRBJ2-5	TRBV7-9	.	TGTGCCAGCAGCTCAACAGGGGAAGAGACCCAGTACTTC	CASSSTGEETQYF
.	TRBJ2-7	TRBV9	.	TGTGCCAGCAGCGTAGGATCTAGCTACGAGCAGTACTTC	CASSVGSSYEQYF
.	TRBJ2-7	TRBV28	.	TGTGCCAGCAGTCCACCCGGGGGCCTCCTCGCCTCCTACGAGCAGTACTTC	CASSPPGGLLASYEQYF
.	TRBJ2-5	TRBV9	.	TGTGCCAGCAGCGTAGGATGGGAGAAAGAGACCCAGTACTTC	CASSVGWEKETQYF
.	TRBJ2-2	TRBV7-3	.	TGTGCCAGCAGCCTGAGCTTCACAGGGTCCGGGGAGCTGTTTTTT	CASSLSFTGSGELFF
.	TRBJ2-7	TRBV7-6	.	TGTGCCAGCAGCTTTGACACCACCTACGAGCAGTACTTC	CASSFDTTYEQYF
.	TRBJ2-3	TRBV4-3	.	TGCGCCAGCAGCCAACTCCGGGGGACGGGAGAAGGGCAGTATTTT	CASSQLRGTGEGQYF
TRBD1	TRBJ1-1	TRBV10-3	.	TGTGCCATCAGTGACGCTAGGACAGGGGGCCGCACTGAAGCTTTCTTT	CAISDARTGGRTEAFF
TRBD1	TRBJ1-4	TRBV13	.	TGTGCCAGCAGCCTGAGGGGACAGCCTAATGAAAAACTGTTTTTT	CASSLRGQPNEKLFF
.	TRBJ1-2	TRBV6-4	.	TGTGCCAGCAGCCCCTGGGGGGGGGCATCTGGCTACACCTTC	CASSPWGGASGYTF
TRBD1	TRBJ1-5	TRBV15	once	TGTGCCACCAGCGAGACAGGGAACGGCAATCAGCCCCAGCATTTT	CATSETGNGNQPQHF
TRBD2	TRBJ2-7	TRBV19	.	TGTGCCAGTAGTATGGCCGGGACTACGGGCGAGCAGTACTTC	CASSMAGTTGEQYF
.	TRBJ2-5	TRBV9	.	TGTGCCAGCAGCTACGGACCCGGGGAGACCCAGTACTTC	CASSYGPGETQYF
TRBD2	TRBJ2-1	TRBV10-3	once	TGTGCCATCAGCATCGGGGGGGAATACAATGAGCAGTTCTTC	CAISIGGEYNEQFF
.	TRBJ2-3	TRBV7-3	once	TGTGCCAGCAGCTCCCCCGGAGATACGCAGTATTTT	CASSSPGDTQYF
TRBD2	TRBJ2-1	TRBV27	.	TGTGCCAGCAGTGTCGGGACTAGTGGGGGTGAGCAGTTCTTC	CASSVGTSGGEQFF
.	TRBJ2-3	TRBV19	once	TGTGCCAGTAGTATAGATCAGGCAGGTGGGGGTCTTGATACGCAGTATTTT	CASSIDQAGGGLDTQYF
TRBD2	TRBJ2-2	TRBV5-1	.	TGCGCCAGCAGCTTCGGGCTAGCGGGGGGGCCGGTCACCGGGGAGCTGTTTTTT	CASSFGLAGGPVTGELFF
TRBD2	TRBJ2-3	TRBV4-3	.	TGCGCCAGCAGCCAAGATACCCTTGGGAGCGGGAGCCCAGATACGCAGTATTTT	CASSQDTLGSGSPDTQYF
TRBD1	TRBJ1-2	TRBV30	.	TGTGCCTGGAGTGTAACCCGGACAGGGAGCGGCTACACCTTC	CAWSVTRTGSGYTF
.	TRBJ1-1	TRBV7-3	.	TGTGCCAGCAGTCTAAGGGCCAAGAACACTGAAGCTTTCTTT	CASSLRAKNTEAFF
.	TRBJ1-2	TRBV29-1	once	TGCAGCGTTGATCACTTCCTATATGGCTACACCTTC	CSVDHFLYGYTF
TRBD1	TRBJ2-3	TRBV4-3	.	TGCGCCAGCAGCCAAGGGGACAGCGCTAGCACAGATACGCAGTATTTT	CASSQGDSASTDTQYF
TRBD2	TRBJ2-5	TRBV9	.	TGTGCCAGCAGCGTAGTTGGGGGGGTGGAAGAGACCCAGTACTTC	CASSVVGGVEETQYF
.	TRBJ1-2	TRBV19	.	TGTGCCAGTAGTTCCCGAGAAGCCTATGGCTACACCTTC	CASSSREAYGYTF
.	TRBJ1-3	TRBV21-1	.	TGTGCCAGCAGCAAAGCCTCTATAGGGACGTATGGAAACACCATATATTTT	CASSKASIGTYGNTIYF
.	TRBJ1-1	TRBV28	.	TGTGCCAGCAGTCTGGGTTGGGCTGAAGCTTTCTTT	CASSLGWAEAFF
TRBD1	TRBJ1-1	TRBV7-9	once	TGTGCCAGCAGCGCGGGCACAGGGGGGTCGAACACTGAAGCTTTCTTT	CASSAGTGGSNTEAFF
.	TRBJ2-3	TRBV11-2	once	TGTGCCAGCAGCTTGTCAGATACGCAGTATTTT	CASSLSDTQYF
TRBD1	TRBJ1-2	TRBV6-5	.	TGTGCCAGCAGTTACCCCGACAGGGATGGCTACACCTTC	CASSYPDRDGYTF
TRBD1	TRBJ2-3	TRBV15	.	TGTGCCACCAGCAGGGACAGGGACGCCTCAGATACGCAGTATTTT	CATSRDRDASDTQYF
.	TRBJ2-7	TRBV5-1	.	TGCGCCAGCAGCGATCAGGGGAACCCCTACGAGCAGTACTTC	CASSDQGNPYEQYF
.	TRBJ1-1	TRBV4-3	.	TGCGCCAGCAGCCAAGATTGGGCAATGAACACTGAAGCTTTCTTT	CASSQDWAMNTEAFF
TRBD2	TRBJ2-3	TRBV4-3	.	TGCGCCAGCAGCCTCTGGAACAGACTAGCGGGAGGGATTGGGGGTACGCAGTATTTT	CASSLWNRLAGGIGGTQYF
.	TRBJ1-1	TRBV6-6	.	TGTGCCAGTCGTGCTATCGAGCTGAACACTGAAGCTTTCTTT	CASRAIELNTEAFF
.	TRBJ1-3	TRBV10-3	.	TGTGCCATCAGTGAAACCCCACCAGGACACAGCGACGGAAACACCATATATTTT	CAISETPPGHSDGNTIYF
.	TRBJ1-1	TRBV7-2	once	TGTGCCAGCAGCTCAACGAGACAGCAACAAGCTTTCTTT	CASSSTRQQQAFF
.	TRBJ2-7	TRBV7-9	.	TGTGCCAGCAGCTTAACCGAGGGCCCCCTTCTCTACGAGCAGTACTTC	CASSLTEGPLLYEQYF
.	TRBJ2-1	TRBV4-1	.	TGCGCCAGCAGCCAAGATAGCGGCTCCTACAATGAGCAGTTCTTC	CASSQDSGSYNEQFF
.	TRBJ1-2	TRBV7-8	.	TGTGCCAGCAGCCCCGTCTTGGTGGGGATTTTGGGCTACACCTTC	CASSPVLVGILGYTF
TRBD2	TRBJ2-3	TRBV28	.	TGTGCCAGCAGTCCGTCGGGACTAAACACAGATACGCAGTATTTT	CASSPSGLNTDTQYF
TRBD1	TRBJ1-2	TRBV9	.	TGTGCCAGCAGCAACAGAGGACAGGGGAACTATGGCTACACCTTC	CASSNRGQGNYGYTF
.	TRBJ2-7	TRBV7-6	medium-sized	TGTGCCAGCAGCTTAGCGGAAGGTTCCTACGAGCAGTACTTC	CASSLAEGSYEQYF
.	TRBJ2-7	TRBV7-6	.	TGTGCCAGCAGCCCAGAGGAGGGGGGACGCTACGAGCAGTACTTC	CASSPEEGGRYEQYF
.	TRBJ2-5	TRBV5-5	.	TGTGCCAGCAGCACGATTCAAGAGACCCAGTACTTC	CASSTIQETQYF
.	TRBJ1-5	TRBV7-9	.	TGTGCCAGCAGCTCTATTAGGGGGGAGGGGCAGCCCCAGCATTTT	CASSSIRGEGQPQHF
.	TRBJ2-3	TRBV5-4	once	TGTGCCAGCAGCCCCCCTGCAGGGCCCCTCAAACCTAGCACAGATACGCAGTATTTT	CASSPPAGPLKPSTDTQYF
.	TRBJ1-5	TRBV30	.	TGTGCCTGGAGTTACGGGGAGGGCCATCAGCCCCAGCATTTT	CAWSYGEGHQPQHF
.	TRBJ1-6	TRBV19	.	TGTGCCAGTAGTTTTTCGACCGGGAGTGAATATAATTCACCCCTCCACTTT	CASSFSTGSEYNSPLHF
.	TRBJ2-3	TRBV7-6	.	TGTGCCAGCAGCCCCACCGGCCCAGGGGATACGCAGTATTTT	CASSPTGPGDTQYF
.	TRBJ2-5	TRBV9	.	TGTGCCAGCAGCGTAGTGGCAGGTGGGGCCCAGTACTTC	CASSVVAGGAQYF
.	TRBJ2-1	TRBV7-9	.	TGTGCCAGCAGCTCGTCACTCACTGGAAGAGAGTTCTTC	CASSSSLTGREFF
.	TRBJ2-2	TRBV7-3	.	TGTGCCAGCAGCCCGGAATGGGGGCTGGTTCCCACCGGGGAGCTGTTTTTT	CASSPEWGLVPTGELFF
.	TRBJ2-7	TRBV21-1	.	TGTGCCAGCAGCAAAGGGGCCTACGAGCAGTACTTC	CASSKGAYEQYF
.	TRBJ2-2	TRBV5-1	.	TGCGCCAGCAGCCCGACCTCAGGGGCGCGAGGGACCGGGGAGCTGTTTTTT	CASSPTSGARGTGELFF
TRBD2	TRBJ2-7	TRBV27	.	TGTGCCAGCAGTGGACTAGCGGGACACGAGAACGAGCAGTACTTC	CASSGLAGHENEQYF